The 14 T cell receptor beta chains below all came from one sample that was sequenced in a study of blood T cell repertoires in COVID-19. Measured with immunoSEQ multiplex PCR; TCRdb has only the in-frame clones, and not every one. This sample carries some 200,000 clones, about 85% of them seen once, and the ten largest clones take roughly 8.2%. Input material: peripheral blood. All receptors come from a woman in her fifties or sixties with acute or convalescent COVID-19.

V is TRBV28 and J is TRBJ2-7, with 7 bases aligning to TRBD2. The V segment lost 8 bases and the J segment 3 bases; nucleotides outside the gene matches: 7. Germline V CDR1 and CDR2: MDHEN, SYDVKM. The CDR3 is 13 residues long. The CDR3 spells CASGGTKLYEQYF. For the CDR3, the DNA is TGTGCCAGCGGCGGGACTAAGCTCTACGAGCAGTACTTC.

The chain is built from TRBV28 and TRBJ2-2; TRBD2 agrees at 9 bases. With V trimmed by 6 bases and J by 7 bases, 9 bases remained unmatched. Germline CDR1 reads MDHEN; CDR2 reads SYDVKM. The CDR3 length is 15 residues. The CDR3 nucleotides read TGTGCCAGCAGGACGGGGACTAGCTATAGCGGGGAGCTGTTTTTT. Residues: CASRTGTSYSGELFF.

The chain joins TRBV6-1 to TRBJ1-2; the D is unclear. The CDR3 is made up of 14 amino acids. Germline V CDR1 and CDR2: MNHNS, SASEGT. V was trimmed by 1 base and J by 4 bases, leaving 10 bases between them. DNA for the CDR3: TGTGCCAGCAGTGAAGGTAGAAATTTCTATGGCTACACCTTC. Its protein is CASSEGRNFYGYTF.

In DNA form, the CDR3 reads TGCGCCAGCAGCGGGGGACTAGCGTCAAACACCGGGGAGCTGTTTTTT. Translated, it gives CASSGGLASNTGELFF. V is TRBV5-1 and J is TRBJ2-2, with 10 nucleotides matching TRBD2. The V gene's germline CDR1 is SGHRS and CDR2 YFSETQ. V lost 4 bases to trimming and J lost 2 bases; unmatched junction nucleotides: 5. This CDR3 is 16 amino acids long. Complete variable domain (other parts from reference TRBV5-1 and TRBJ2-2): KAGVTQTPRYLIKTRGQQVTLSCSPISGHRSVSWYQQTPGQGLQFLFEYFSETQRNKGNFPGRFSGRQFSNSRSEMNVSTLELGDSALYLCASSGGLASNTGELFFGEGSRLTVL.

The rearrangement links TRBV28 to TRBJ1-5; a possible D gene is TRBD1 (6 bases). The CDR3 sequence is 14 residues long. V lost 5 bases, J lost 7 bases, and 15 bases lay in between. Germline V gene sequence: CDR1 MDHEN, CDR2 SYDVKM. The CDR3 DNA sequence: TGTGCCAGCAGTGGTGTTTACAGGGACCAGCCCCAGCATTTT. Amino acids: CASSGVYRDQPQHF. The full variable domain, rest sourced from reference TRBV28 and TRBJ1-5, is DVKVTQSSRYLVKRTGEKVFLECVQDMDHENMFWYRQDPGLGLRLIYFSYDVKMKEKGDIPEGYSVSREKKERFSLILESASTNQTSMYLCASSGVYRDQPQHFGDGTRLSIL.

The chain recombines TRBV7-8 with TRBJ2-7; TRBD1 agrees at 7 bases. Germline CDR1 reads SGHVS; CDR2 reads FQNEAQ. The CDR3 is made up of 15 amino acids. After removal of 1 base from V and 7 bases from J, the junction contained 10 bases not matched to a gene. The CDR3 reads CASSLVGTVSEEQYV. The CDR3 nucleotides read TGTGCCAGCAGCTTAGTCGGGACAGTCTCCGAGGAGCAGTACGTC.

The table lists this clone with a few counts. The rearrangement uses TRBV12-5 and TRBJ1-3; D ambiguous. The germline V and J ends were trimmed by 7 bases and 0 bases, with 16 bases remaining between them. CDR1 LGHNT and CDR2 FRNRAP come from the germline V gene. The CDR3 covers 16 residues. The CDR3 nucleotides read TGTGCTAGTGCCACTATGAGGGCCCTCTCTGGAAACACCATATATTTT. This codes for CASATMRALSGNTIYF.

This clone was seen just once. The rearrangement links TRBV28 to TRBJ1-1; TRBD1 matches at 9 bases. The V and J ends lost 8 bases and 1 base, in that order; junction bases with no gene match: 8. Germline V gene data show CDR1 as MDHEN and CDR2 as SYDVKM. The CDR3 has 15 amino acids. The CDR3 spells CASPKTGGPNTEAFF. The CDR3 DNA reads TGTGCCAGCCCGAAAACAGGGGGCCCGAACACTGAAGCTTTCTTT.

This clone appeared a single time. The chain recombines TRBV7-9 with TRBJ2-3, with 7 positions matching TRBD2. The CDR3 extends over 15 amino acids. Unmatched junction bases numbered 4, after V lost 4 bases and J lost 0 bases. CDR1 and CDR2 from the germline V gene are SEHNR and FQNEAQ (reference sequence). The CDR3 bases are TGTGCCAGCAGCTCCCAAGCGGGAAGCACAGATACGCAGTATTTT. Its translation is CASSSQAGSTDTQYF.

Only one count was recorded for this clone. CDR3 amino acids: CASSLTANYGYTF. CDR3 coding DNA: TGTGCCAGCAGTTTAACAGCTAACTATGGCTACACCTTC. V and J are TRBV28 and TRBJ1-2; D is undetermined. The ends were cut back, 2 bases at V and 0 bases at J, with 4 bases in the middle. Germline CDR1 MDHEN, CDR2 SYDVKM. CDR3 length equals 13 residues.

This chain uses TRBV12-5 with TRBJ2-3; possibly TRBD2 for D (6 bases). The germline V gene encodes CDR1 LGHNT and CDR2 FRNRAP. The CDR3 extends over 15 amino acids. The V gene lost 3 bases and the J gene lost 3 bases, with 13 bases spanning the gap. CDR3: CASGFGTSPTDTQYF. CDR3 in DNA: TGTGCTAGTGGTTTCGGGACTTCTCCTACAGATACGCAGTATTTT. The full variable domain, rest sourced from reference TRBV12-5 and TRBJ2-3, is DARVTQTPRHKVTEMGQEVTMRCQPILGHNTVFWYRQTMMQGLELLAYFRNRAPLDDSGMPKDRFSAEMPDATLATLKIQPSEPRDSAVYFCASGFGTSPTDTQYFGPGTRLTVL.

The count of this clone is one. V and J are TRBV28 and TRBJ2-7; weak D call: TRBD1 (5 bases). V was shortened by 6 bases and J by 0 bases, with 15 bases between the two germline ends. The CDR3 covers 15 residues. CDR1 MDHEN and CDR2 SYDVKM come from the germline V gene. The DNA for the CDR3 is TGTGCCAGCAGCTCCCTGGGGCAGGACTCCTACGAGCAGTACTTC. Protein: CASSSLGQDSYEQYF.

The V and J genes are TRBV24-1 and TRBJ2-1; TRBD2 is a possible D gene (6 bases). The CDR3 length is 14 residues. The V gene lost 8 bases and the J gene lost 0 bases, with 10 bases spanning the gap. The V gene's germline CDR1 is KGHDR and CDR2 SFDVKD. The CDR3, as DNA: TGTGCCACCAACGACGGGAGCTCCTACAATGAGCAGTTCTTC. It translates to CATNDGSSYNEQFF.

The chain combines TRBV24-1 with TRBJ2-3, with TRBD1 matching 8 bases. V shed 3 bases and J 0 bases; nucleotides not matched to a gene: 10. This CDR3 region has 18 residues. Germline assignment: CDR1 KGHDR and CDR2 SFDVKD. The CDR3 DNA sequence: TGTGCCACCAGTGATCTCCCCAGGGGGCGGCCTAGCACAGATACGCAGTATTTT. Encoded protein: CATSDLPRGRPSTDTQYF.